This T cell receptor (beta chain) was recovered during a study of CD8+ T cells in alopecia areata. This clone was seen ten or more times. Antigen unknown. Different DNA sequences within this sample yield the same CDR3. V lost 1 base and J 2 bases, leaving 6 bases between the germline ends. This CDR3 spans 13 amino acids. From germline, CDR1 is LNHDA and CDR2 SQIVND (reference sequence). Whole-study findings and limits: Although TCR sharing was seen in mice, sharing across patients was less clear, possibly for HLA-related reasons. Clonality was higher in lesional than normal scalp, especially in alopecia totalis/universalis.

Reverse transcribed after extraction, RNA yielded cDNA as the sequencing template. Assay: immunoSEQ multiplex PCR; the TCRdb copy retains only in-frame clones and omits some. The sample includes 140,000 or so clones, roughly 58% seen only once; the top ten take 36%. This clonotype was obtained from a human donor in good health. This rearrangement joins TRBV19 to TRBJ2-7; no firm D call. Sample: CD8+ T cells sorted from blood. The CDR3: CASSIGTAYEQYF. CDR3 in DNA: TGTGCCAGTAGTATAGGCACCGCCTACGAGCAGTACTTC.